These 20 T cell receptor beta chains were all obtained from the same sample, sequenced in a study of blood T cell repertoires in COVID-19. Sequencing was performed with immunoSEQ multiplex PCR; in TCRdb, only in-frame clones are kept and a portion is missing. This table has around 71,000 clones, more than 65% appearing once. The specimen sequenced was peripheral blood. These TCRs come from a woman at least 80 years old with active or convalescent COVID-19.

The chain uses TRBV2 and TRBJ1-2; 7 nucleotides align to TRBD1. CDR1 is SNHLY, CDR2 FYNNEI, per germline. This CDR3 is 15 amino acids long. The V gene end was trimmed by 7 bases and the J gene end by 5 bases; junction bases not matched to a gene: 13. CDR3 sequence: CASTKGGTVSYGYTF. The CDR3 coding sequence is TGTGCCAGCACTAAAGGTGGGACAGTCTCGTATGGCTACACCTTC.

The gene calls are TRBV5-1 and TRBJ1-2; D ambiguous. The germline CDR1 and CDR2 sequences are SGHRS and YFSETQ. The CDR3 length is 14 residues. Trimming left V 0 bases short and J 3 bases short, with 9 bases between. DNA for the CDR3: TGCGCCAGCAGCTTGGAGTCTAATGACTATGGCTACACCTTC. This sequence encodes CASSLESNDYGYTF. The whole variable domain, remainder taken from reference TRBV5-1 and TRBJ1-2, is KAGVTQTPRYLIKTRGQQVTLSCSPISGHRSVSWYQQTPGQGLQFLFEYFSETQRNKGNFPGRFSGRQFSNSRSEMNVSTLELGDSALYLCASSLESNDYGYTFGSGTRLTVV.

The sample holds many counts of this clone. The rearrangement joins TRBV7-8 to TRBJ1-1; tentative D call: TRBD1 (5 bases). Per germline, CDR1 SGHVS and CDR2 FQNEAQ. V was clipped by 2 bases and J by 1 base, with 5 bases between them. The CDR3 loop spans 13 amino acids. CDR3 residues: CASSLQGNTEAFF. CDR3 in DNA: TGTGCCAGCAGCTTACAGGGGAACACTGAAGCTTTCTTT.

The rearrangement links TRBV29-1 to TRBJ2-1, with D possibly being TRBD1 (6 bases). Germline V CDR1 and CDR2: SQVTM, ANQGSEA. V lost 4 bases and J lost 7, with 14 bases in between. This CDR3 contains 13 residues. The CDR3 loop is CSVGGLAKNEQFF. CDR3 DNA sequence: TGCAGCGTTGGGGGGCTAGCTAAAAATGAGCAGTTCTTC.

This chain joins TRBV7-2 and TRBJ1-2; maybe TRBD1 (6 bases). Per germline, CDR1 SGHTA and CDR2 FQGNSA. The CDR3 is made up of 14 amino acids. The germline V and J ends were trimmed by 5 bases and 4 bases, with 14 bases remaining between them. This CDR3 is CASSPGTLSYGYTF. CDR3 nucleotides: TGTGCCAGCAGCCCCGGGACACTCTCCTATGGCTACACCTTC.

This clone was detected a few times. This rearrangement joins TRBV10-3 to TRBJ2-2; D is ambiguous. Trimming removed 2 bases at V and 2 bases at J, with 12 bases between. The CDR3 runs 16 residues. Germline loops: CDR1 ENHRY, CDR2 SYGVKD. The CDR3 here is CAISEAEMGNTGELFF. CDR3 DNA: TGTGCCATCAGTGAGGCCGAAATGGGCAACACCGGGGAGCTGTTTTTT.

This clone was seen just once. The rearrangement links TRBV12-3 or TRBV12-4 to TRBJ1-1; D unclear. The CDR3 contains 13 residues. Trimming pared 1 base from V and 6 bases from J, leaving 9 bases between. CDR3 loop: CASSLVRESEAFF. DNA of the CDR3: TGTGCCAGCAGTTTAGTCCGGGAGTCTGAAGCTTTCTTT.

This clone was observed a few times. V gene TRBV30 combines with J gene TRBJ1-4, with 8 nucleotides matching TRBD1. There are 13 residues in the CDR3. V gave up 1 base and J gave up 8 bases; unmatched junction bases: 3. Germline values: CDR1 GTSNPN, CDR2 SVGIG (reference sequence). Written as DNA, the CDR3 is TGTGCCTGGAGTGAAGACAGGGGCGAAAAACTGTTTTTT. Protein product: CAWSEDRGEKLFF.

A note on this clone: The same CDR3 can be traced to other DNA sequences in this sample. The chain joins TRBV5-6 to TRBJ1-5, with TRBD1 identical over 8 bases. There are 15 residues in the CDR3. The ends lost 4 bases at V and 4 bases at J; junction bases unmatched: 7. Germline V CDR1 and CDR2: SGHDT, YYEEEE. The CDR3 nucleotides are TGTGCCAGCAGCCTAAGCCAGGGGGCAAATCAGCCCCAGCATTTT. Amino acids: CASSLSQGANQPQHF.

This chain links TRBV5-8 with TRBJ2-7; D not certain. The germline V gene encodes CDR1 SGHTS and CDR2 YDEGEE. Trimming removed 4 bases from V and 4 bases from J, with 6 bases in between. CDR3 length: 11 amino acids. As DNA, the CDR3 is TGTGCCAGCAGCCTAATGTACGAGCAGTACTTC. It specifies CASSLMYEQYF.

Of note for this clone: The CDR3 does not end in the conserved phenylalanine or tryptophan, so this is likely a read error. The DNA is left out, because the CDR3 cannot be placed on it with certainty; the CDR3 is given as TCRdb lists it. The V call is TRBV3-1 (or the pseudogene TRBV3-2), the J call TRBJ1-1; TRBD1, as called in the table, went unchecked against the DNA. Germline V gene sequence: CDR1 LGHDT, CDR2 YNNKEL (reference sequence). Including both end residues, the CDR3 is 14 amino acids long. CDR3 amino acids: CASSQDRTGSSILL.

The chain recombines TRBV27 with TRBJ2-7; weak D call: TRBD1 (6 bases). This CDR3 region has 13 residues. V was trimmed by 6 bases and J by 6 bases, leaving 15 bases between them. Per the germline V gene, CDR1 is MNHEY and CDR2 is SMNVEV (reference sequence). CDR3 amino acids: CASSQNRVGEQYF. Here the CDR3 DNA reads TGTGCCAGCAGCCAAAACAGGGTCGGCGAGCAGTACTTC.

The CDR3 region is CASSVGAGGRTDTQYF. The CDR3 region has the DNA TGTGCCAGCAGCGTAGGGGCAGGAGGGAGGACAGATACGCAGTATTTT. V is TRBV9 and J is TRBJ2-3; D perhaps matches TRBD2 (6 bases). Germline loops: CDR1 SGDLS, CDR2 YYNGEE. V was pared by 0 bases and J by 3 bases, with 14 bases between. The length of the CDR3 is 16 residues.

This clone appeared a few times. The genes are TRBV30 and TRBJ1-2, with D hard to call. This CDR3 spans 16 amino acids. From germline, CDR1 is GTSNPN and CDR2 SVGIG (reference sequence). Trimming stripped 2 bases from V and 5 bases from J, with 21 bases between. CDR3 sequence (DNA): TGTGCCTGGAGTATCTCCGGGGTAATCACTCATTATGGCTACACCTTC. Its protein is CAWSISGVITHYGYTF.

The chain links TRBV2 to TRBJ2-2; 10 nucleotides align to TRBD1. The CDR3 is made up of 15 amino acids. Germline V gene data show CDR1 as SNHLY and CDR2 as FYNNEI. J was trimmed by 5 bases and V by 4 bases; bases with no gene match: 4. CDR3 sequence reads: CASSGQGAGTGELFF. The CDR3 region has the DNA TGTGCCAGCAGTGGACAGGGGGCGGGAACCGGGGAGCTGTTTTTT.

The chain recombines TRBV5-1 with TRBJ2-5; D gene unclear. The CDR3 consists of 13 residues. The V end lost 5 bases, the J end lost 4 bases, and 12 bases lay between the germline ends. CDR1 is SGHRS, CDR2 YFSETQ, per germline. CDR3 bases: TGCGCCAGCAGTCCTCAGGCCGGAGAGACCCAGTACTTC. Translated, it gives CASSPQAGETQYF.

V usage is TRBV14 and J usage is TRBJ1-1; TRBD1 might be the D (5 bases). This CDR3 is 13 amino acids long. The V gene lost 4 bases and the J gene lost 6 bases, with 12 bases spanning the gap. Germline lookup yields CDR1 SGHDN and CDR2 FVKESK. In DNA form, the CDR3 reads TGTGCCAGCAGCCCCAGGGCAACCGCTGAAGCTTTCTTT. Residues: CASSPRATAEAFF.

The table lists this clone with a count of one. The rearrangement joins TRBV6-6 to TRBJ2-3; TRBD2 matches 7 bases. Germline CDR1 and CDR2: MNHNY and SVGAGI (reference sequence). V lost 9 bases to trimming and J lost 4 bases; unmatched junction nucleotides: 4. The CDR3 covers 12 residues. The CDR3 protein is CASQGGPDTQYF. As DNA, the CDR3 is TGTGCCAGTCAGGGAGGGCCAGATACGCAGTATTTT.

This clone has a handful of counts. The chain couples TRBV19 to TRBJ1-5; 11 bases match TRBD1. The CDR3 has 16 residues. Germline V gene sequence: CDR1 LNHDA, CDR2 SQIVND (reference sequence). Trimming at V came to 3 bases and at J to 7 bases, leaving 8 bases not matched to a gene. In DNA, the CDR3 is TGTGCCAGTAGTATCCCCGGACAGGGGGCACGGCAGCCCCAGCATTTT. Protein sequence: CASSIPGQGARQPQHF.

The chain combines TRBV27 with TRBJ1-2; D is possibly TRBD1 (6 bases). CDR3 length: 13 amino acids. Germline CDR1 is MNHEY and CDR2 is SMNVEV (reference sequence). The V and J ends lost 3 bases and 7 bases respectively, with 12 bases between them. The CDR3 loop reads CASSFGQSGGYTF. CDR3 in DNA: TGTGCCAGCAGTTTTGGACAGTCGGGTGGCTACACCTTC.